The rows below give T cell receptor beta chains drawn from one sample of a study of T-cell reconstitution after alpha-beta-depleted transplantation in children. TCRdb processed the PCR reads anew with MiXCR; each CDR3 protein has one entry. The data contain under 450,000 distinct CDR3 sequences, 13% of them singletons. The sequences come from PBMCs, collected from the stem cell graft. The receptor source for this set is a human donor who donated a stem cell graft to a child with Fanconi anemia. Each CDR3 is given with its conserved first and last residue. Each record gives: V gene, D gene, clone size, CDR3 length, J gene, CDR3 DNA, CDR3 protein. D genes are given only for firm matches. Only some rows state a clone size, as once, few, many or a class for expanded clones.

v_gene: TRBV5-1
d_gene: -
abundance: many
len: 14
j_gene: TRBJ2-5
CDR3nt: TGCGCCAGCAGCTTGGGAAACTTCGAAGAGACCCAGTACTTC
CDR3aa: CASSLGNFEETQYF

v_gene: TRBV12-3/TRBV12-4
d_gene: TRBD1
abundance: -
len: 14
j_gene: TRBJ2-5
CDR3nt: TGTGCCAGCAGTCATACAGGGGCGGGAGAGACCCAGTACTTC
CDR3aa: CASSHTGAGETQYF

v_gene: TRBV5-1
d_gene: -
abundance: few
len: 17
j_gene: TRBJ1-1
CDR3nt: TGCGCCAGCACTTTCGGGACTGGGGGTTGGTGGAACACTGAAGCTTTCTTT
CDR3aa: CASTFGTGGWWNTEAFF

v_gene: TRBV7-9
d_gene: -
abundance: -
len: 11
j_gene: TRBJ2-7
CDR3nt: TGTGCCAGCACATTTGGAGACGAGCAGTACTTC
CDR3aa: CASTFGDEQYF

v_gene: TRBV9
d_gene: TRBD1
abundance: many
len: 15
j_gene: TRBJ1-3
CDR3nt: TGTGCCAGCAGCGTTGGACAGGGGTATGGAAACACCATATATTTT
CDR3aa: CASSVGQGYGNTIYF

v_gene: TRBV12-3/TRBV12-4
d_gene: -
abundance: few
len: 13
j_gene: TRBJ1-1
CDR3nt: TGTGCCAGCAACCTTATAACGAACACTGAAGCTTTCTTT
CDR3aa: CASNLITNTEAFF

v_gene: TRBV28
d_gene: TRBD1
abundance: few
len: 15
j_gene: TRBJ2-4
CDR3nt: TGTGCCAGCAGGGACTCGGGACAGGGTAAAATCATTCAGTACTTC
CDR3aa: CASRDSGQGKIIQYF

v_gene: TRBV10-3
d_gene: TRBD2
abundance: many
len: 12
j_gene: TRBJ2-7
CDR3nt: TGTGCCATCAGCCTGACTAGCGACGAGCAGTACTTC
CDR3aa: CAISLTSDEQYF

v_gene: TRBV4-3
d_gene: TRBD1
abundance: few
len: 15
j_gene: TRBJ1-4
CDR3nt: TGCGCCAGCAGCCCCCAGGGGGCAGAGGATGAAAAACTGTTTTTT
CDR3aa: CASSPQGAEDEKLFF

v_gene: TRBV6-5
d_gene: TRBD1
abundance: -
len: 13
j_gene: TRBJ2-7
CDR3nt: TGTGCCAGCAGCCGGGACAGGGAAAACGAGCAGTACTTC
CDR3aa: CASSRDRENEQYF

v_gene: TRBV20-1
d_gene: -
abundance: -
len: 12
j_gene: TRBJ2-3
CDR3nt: TGCAGTGCTAGATTACGCACAGATACGCAGTATTTT
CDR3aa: CSARLRTDTQYF

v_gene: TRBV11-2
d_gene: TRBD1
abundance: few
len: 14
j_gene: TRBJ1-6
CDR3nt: TGTGCCAGCAGCCGGGGACAGCTTAATTCACCCCTCCACTTT
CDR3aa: CASSRGQLNSPLHF

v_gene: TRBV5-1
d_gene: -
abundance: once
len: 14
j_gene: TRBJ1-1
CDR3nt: TGCGCCAGCAGCTCGTCTGGGGGGCTTACTGAAGCTTTCTTT
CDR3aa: CASSSSGGLTEAFF

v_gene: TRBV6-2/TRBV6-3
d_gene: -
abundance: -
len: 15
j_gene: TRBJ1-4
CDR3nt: TGTGCCAGCAGTGATCGAGGGGCGCGGGAGGAAAAACTGTTTTTT
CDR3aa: CASSDRGAREEKLFF

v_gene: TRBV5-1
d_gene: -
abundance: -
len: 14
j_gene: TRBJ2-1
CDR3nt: TGCGCCAGCAGCTCTATGACCGCTCGGGATGAGCAGTTCTTC
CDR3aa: CASSSMTARDEQFF

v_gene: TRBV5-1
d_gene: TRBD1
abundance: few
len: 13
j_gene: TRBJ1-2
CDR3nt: TGCGCCAGCAGCTCCGGACAGGGGAATGGCTACACCTTC
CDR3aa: CASSSGQGNGYTF

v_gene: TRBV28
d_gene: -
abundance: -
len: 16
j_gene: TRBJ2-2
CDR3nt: TGTGCCAGCAGTCCGCATACACAGGGTCCCAACGGGGAGCTGTTTTTT
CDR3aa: CASSPHTQGPNGELFF

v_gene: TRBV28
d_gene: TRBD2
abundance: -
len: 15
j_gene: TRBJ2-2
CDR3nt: TGTGCCAGCAGTTTAAGACTAGCGAGCACCGGGGAGCTGTTTTTT
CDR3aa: CASSLRLASTGELFF

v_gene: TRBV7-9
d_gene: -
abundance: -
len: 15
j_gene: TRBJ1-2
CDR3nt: TGTGCCAGCAGCTTAGTTGGGCGGGACATCTATGGCTACACCTTC
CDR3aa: CASSLVGRDIYGYTF

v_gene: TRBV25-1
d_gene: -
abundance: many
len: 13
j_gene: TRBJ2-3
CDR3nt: TGTGCCAGCAGTGAAGGGGAGTGGGATACGCAGTATTTT
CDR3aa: CASSEGEWDTQYF

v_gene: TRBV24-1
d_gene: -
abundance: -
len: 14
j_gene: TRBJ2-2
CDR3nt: TGTGCCACCAGTGACCCCGGACGAACCGGGGAGCTGTTTTTT
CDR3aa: CATSDPGRTGELFF

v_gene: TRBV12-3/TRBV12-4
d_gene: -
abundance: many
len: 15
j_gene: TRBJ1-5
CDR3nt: TGTGCCAGCAGCATGCGGGACGACCTAAAGGAGCCCCAGCATTTT
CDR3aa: CASSMRDDLKEPQHF

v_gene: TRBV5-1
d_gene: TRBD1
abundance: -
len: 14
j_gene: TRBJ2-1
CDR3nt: TGCGCCAGCAACCCCGGGACAGACTACAATGAGCAGTTCTTC
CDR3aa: CASNPGTDYNEQFF

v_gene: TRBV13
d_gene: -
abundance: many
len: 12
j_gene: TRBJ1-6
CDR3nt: TGTGCCAGCAGCTTCTCTAATTCACCCCTCCACTTT
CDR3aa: CASSFSNSPLHF

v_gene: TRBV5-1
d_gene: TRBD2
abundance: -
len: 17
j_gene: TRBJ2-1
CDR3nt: TGCGCCAGCAGCAGGATAGCGGGGTCGAGCTCCTACAATGAGCAGTTCTTC
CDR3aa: CASSRIAGSSSYNEQFF

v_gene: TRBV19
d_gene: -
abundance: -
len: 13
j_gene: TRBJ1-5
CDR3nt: TGTGCCAGTAGTATAAGGGTACAGCAGCCCCAGCATTTT
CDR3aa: CASSIRVQQPQHF

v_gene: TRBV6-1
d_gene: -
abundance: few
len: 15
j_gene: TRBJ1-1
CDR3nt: TGTGCCAGCAGTAAGGCTAAAGGAGCGAACACTGAAGCTTTCTTT
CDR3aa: CASSKAKGANTEAFF

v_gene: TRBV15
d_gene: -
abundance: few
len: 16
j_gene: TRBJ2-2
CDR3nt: TGTGCCACCAGTCCCATTGACTTACCGGGCACCGGGGAGCTGTTTTTT
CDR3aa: CATSPIDLPGTGELFF

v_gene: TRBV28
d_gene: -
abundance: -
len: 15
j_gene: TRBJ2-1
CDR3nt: TGTGCCAGCAGGCTAGCGCCGAGCTCCTACAATGAGCAGTTCTTC
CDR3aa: CASRLAPSSYNEQFF

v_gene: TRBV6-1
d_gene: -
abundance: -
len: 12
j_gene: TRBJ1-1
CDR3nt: TGTGCCAGCAGTCCCGACAGGTCAAGAGCTTTCTTT
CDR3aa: CASSPDRSRAFF

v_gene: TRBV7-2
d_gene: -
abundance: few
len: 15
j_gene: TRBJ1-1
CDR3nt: TGTGCCAGCAGCTTAGAGGGGCAGGGGTTCACTGAAGCTTTCTTT
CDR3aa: CASSLEGQGFTEAFF

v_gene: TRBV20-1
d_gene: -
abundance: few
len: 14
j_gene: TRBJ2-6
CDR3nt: TGCAGTGCCCCCGAGGGCTCTGGGGCCAACGTCCTGACTTTC
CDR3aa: CSAPEGSGANVLTF

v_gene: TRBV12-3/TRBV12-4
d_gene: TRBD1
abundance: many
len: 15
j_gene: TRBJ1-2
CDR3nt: TGTGCCAGCAGTTTAAGACAGGGCGATTACTATGGCTACACCTTC
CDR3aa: CASSLRQGDYYGYTF

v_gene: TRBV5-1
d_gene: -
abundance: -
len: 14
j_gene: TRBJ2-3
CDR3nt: TGCGCCAGCAAAGGGACGACGAGCACAGATACGCAGTATTTT
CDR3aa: CASKGTTSTDTQYF

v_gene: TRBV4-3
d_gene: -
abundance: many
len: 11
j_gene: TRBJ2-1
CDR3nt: TGCGCCAGCGGGGGAAGAAATGAGCAGTTCTTC
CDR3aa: CASGGRNEQFF

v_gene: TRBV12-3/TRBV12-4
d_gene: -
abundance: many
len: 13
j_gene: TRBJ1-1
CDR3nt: TGTGCCAGCAGCTTTAGTCGGAACACTGAAGCTTTCTTT
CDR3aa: CASSFSRNTEAFF

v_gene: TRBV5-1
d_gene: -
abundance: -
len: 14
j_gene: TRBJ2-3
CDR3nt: TGCGCCAGCAGCTTGGCCAAGGACACAGATACGCAGTATTTT
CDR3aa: CASSLAKDTDTQYF

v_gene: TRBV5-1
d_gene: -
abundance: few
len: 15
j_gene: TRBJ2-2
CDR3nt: TGCGCCAGCAGCTTGGAAGGGGGTCGGACCGGGGAGCTGTTTTTT
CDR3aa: CASSLEGGRTGELFF